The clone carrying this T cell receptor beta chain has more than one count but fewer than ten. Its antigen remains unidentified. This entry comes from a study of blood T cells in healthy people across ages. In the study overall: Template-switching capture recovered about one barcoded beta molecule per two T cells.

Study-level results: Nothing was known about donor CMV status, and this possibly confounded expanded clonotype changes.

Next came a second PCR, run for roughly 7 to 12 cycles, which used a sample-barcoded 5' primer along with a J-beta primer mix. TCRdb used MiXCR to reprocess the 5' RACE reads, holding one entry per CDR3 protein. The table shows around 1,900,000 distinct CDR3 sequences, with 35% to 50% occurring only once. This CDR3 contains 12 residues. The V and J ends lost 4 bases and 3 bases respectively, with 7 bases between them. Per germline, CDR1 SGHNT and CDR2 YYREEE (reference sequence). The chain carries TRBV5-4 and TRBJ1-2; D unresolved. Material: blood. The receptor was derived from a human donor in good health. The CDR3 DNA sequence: TGTGCCAGCAGCGCCAATCACTATGGCTACACCTTC. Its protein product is CASSANHYGYTF.